There are a few counts of the clone carrying this T cell receptor (beta chain). Its antigen remains unidentified. The sample comes from a study of T cell responses to AZD1222 COVID-19 vaccine. Using immunoSEQ multiplex PCR, the repertoire was profiled, and TCRdb retains in-frame clones only, with some absent. The sample lists just under 95,000 clones, approximately 90% seen once, with around 9.6% in the top ten. Study results and caveats: Epitopes outside B.1.351 and B.1.1.7 mutated regions reportedly drew nearly half of spike TCRs.

This sequence originates from an adult in good health. Specimen: peripheral blood, collected on day 0 of AZD1222 vaccination.

The CDR3 protein is CASSLSSGQGSTGELFF. DNA of the CDR3: TGCGCCAGCAGCCTGAGTTCGGGACAGGGATCTACCGGGGAGCTGTTTTTT. The V and J genes are TRBV5-1 and TRBJ2-2; 9 bases align to TRBD1. This CDR3 region has 17 residues. V lost 4 bases, J lost 5 bases, and 12 bases stayed unmatched. Germline V CDR1 and CDR2: SGHRS, YFSETQ.